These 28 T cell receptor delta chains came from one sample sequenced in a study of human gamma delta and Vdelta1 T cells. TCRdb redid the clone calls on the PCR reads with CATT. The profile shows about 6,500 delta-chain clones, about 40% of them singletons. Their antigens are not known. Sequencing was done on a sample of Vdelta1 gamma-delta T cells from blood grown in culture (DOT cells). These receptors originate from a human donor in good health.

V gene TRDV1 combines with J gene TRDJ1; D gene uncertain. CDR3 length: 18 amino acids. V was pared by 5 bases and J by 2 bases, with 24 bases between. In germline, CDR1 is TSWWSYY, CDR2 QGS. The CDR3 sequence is CALGRPAFHPVYTDKLIF. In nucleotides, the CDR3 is TGTGCTCTTGGGAGACCCGCCTTTCACCCGGTATATACCGATAAACTCATCTTT.

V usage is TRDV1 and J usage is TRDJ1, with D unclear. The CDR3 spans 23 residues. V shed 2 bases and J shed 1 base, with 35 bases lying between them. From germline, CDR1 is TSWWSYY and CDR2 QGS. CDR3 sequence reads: CALGEFSALLFFGEDASTDKLIF. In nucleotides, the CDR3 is TGTGCTCTTGGGGAATTTTCTGCTCTTTTGTTTTTCGGAGAGGATGCGAGCACCGATAAACTCATCTTT.

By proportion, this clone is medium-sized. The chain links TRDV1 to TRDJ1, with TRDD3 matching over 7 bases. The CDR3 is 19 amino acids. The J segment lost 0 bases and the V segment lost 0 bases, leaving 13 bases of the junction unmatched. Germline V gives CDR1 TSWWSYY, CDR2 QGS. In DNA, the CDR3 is TGTGCTCTTGGGGAACTGGAAAGAGGATACGTCTCGTACACCGATAAACTCATCTTT. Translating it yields CALGELERGYVSYTDKLIF.

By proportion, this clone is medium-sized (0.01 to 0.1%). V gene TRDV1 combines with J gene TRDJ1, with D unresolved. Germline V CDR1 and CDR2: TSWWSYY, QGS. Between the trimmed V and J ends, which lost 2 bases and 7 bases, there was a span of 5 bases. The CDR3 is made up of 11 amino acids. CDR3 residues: CALGESGKLIF. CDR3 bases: TGTGCTCTTGGGGAAAGTGGTAAACTCATCTTT.

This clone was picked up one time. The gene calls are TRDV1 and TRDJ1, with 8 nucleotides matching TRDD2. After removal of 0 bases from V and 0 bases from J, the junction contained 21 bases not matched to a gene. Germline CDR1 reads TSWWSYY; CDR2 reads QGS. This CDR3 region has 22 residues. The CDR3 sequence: CALGELRASYGVRLQYTDKLIF. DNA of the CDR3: TGTGCTCTTGGGGAACTAAGGGCTTCCTACGGGGTGAGACTACAGTACACCGATAAACTCATCTTT.

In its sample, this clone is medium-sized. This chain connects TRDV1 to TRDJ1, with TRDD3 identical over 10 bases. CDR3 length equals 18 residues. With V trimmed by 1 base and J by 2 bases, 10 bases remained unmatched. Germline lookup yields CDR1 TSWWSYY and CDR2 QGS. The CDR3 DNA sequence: TGTGCTCTTGGGGAACCTGGAACTGGGGGATCCCGAACCGATAAACTCATCTTT. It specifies CALGEPGTGGSRTDKLIF.

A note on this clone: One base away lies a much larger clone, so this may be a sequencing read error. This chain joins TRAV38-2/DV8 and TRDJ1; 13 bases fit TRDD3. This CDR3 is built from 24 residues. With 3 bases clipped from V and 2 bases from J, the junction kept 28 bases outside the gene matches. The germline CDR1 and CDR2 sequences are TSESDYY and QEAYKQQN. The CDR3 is CAYRTAWVIPTPGTGGYATDKLIF. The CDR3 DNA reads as TGTGCTTATAGGACCGCGTGGGTGATTCCCACTCCGGGTACTGGGGGATACGCTACCGATAAACTCATCTTT.

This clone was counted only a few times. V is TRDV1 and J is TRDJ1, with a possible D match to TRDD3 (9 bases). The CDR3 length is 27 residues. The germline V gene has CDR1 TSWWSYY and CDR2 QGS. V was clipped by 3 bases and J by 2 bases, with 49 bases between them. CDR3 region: CALGDRRYRLPKGPLGDPRNITDKLIF. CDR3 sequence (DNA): TGTGCTCTTGGGGATCGCAGATATCGCCTTCCTAAAGGACCCCTGGGGGATCCACGCAACATTACCGATAAACTCATCTTT.

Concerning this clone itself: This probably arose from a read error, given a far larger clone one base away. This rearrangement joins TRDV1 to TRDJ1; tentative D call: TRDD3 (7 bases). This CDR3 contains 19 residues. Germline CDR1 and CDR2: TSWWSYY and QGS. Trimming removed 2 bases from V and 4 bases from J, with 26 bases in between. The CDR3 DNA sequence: TGTGCTCTTGGGGAAAAGTCCTACTGGGGATCTCACTCGGTCGATAAACTCATCTTT. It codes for CALGEKSYWGSHSVDKLIF.

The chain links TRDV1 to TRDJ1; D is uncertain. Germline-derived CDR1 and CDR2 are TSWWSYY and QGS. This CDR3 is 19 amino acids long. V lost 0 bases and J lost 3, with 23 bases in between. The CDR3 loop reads CALGELVIGTSTYADKLIF. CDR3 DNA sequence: TGTGCTCTTGGGGAACTAGTCATTGGTACCTCGACGTACGCCGATAAACTCATCTTT.

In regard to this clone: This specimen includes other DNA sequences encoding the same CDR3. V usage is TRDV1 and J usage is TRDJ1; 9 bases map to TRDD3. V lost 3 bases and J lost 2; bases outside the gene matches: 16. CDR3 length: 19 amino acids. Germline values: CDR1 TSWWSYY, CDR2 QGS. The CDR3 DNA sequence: TGTGCTCTTGGGGACAACCTACGCCGGGGGATACCGTATACCGATAAACTCATCTTT. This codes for CALGDNLRRGIPYTDKLIF.

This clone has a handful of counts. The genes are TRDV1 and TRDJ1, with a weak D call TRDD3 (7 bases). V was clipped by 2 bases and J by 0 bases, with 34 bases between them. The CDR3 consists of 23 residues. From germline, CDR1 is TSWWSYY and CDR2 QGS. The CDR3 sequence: CALGEIPSPSYWGCPLYTDKLIF. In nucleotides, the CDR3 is TGTGCTCTTGGGGAAATCCCTTCCCCCTCGTACTGGGGATGCCCTCTGTACACCGATAAACTCATCTTT.

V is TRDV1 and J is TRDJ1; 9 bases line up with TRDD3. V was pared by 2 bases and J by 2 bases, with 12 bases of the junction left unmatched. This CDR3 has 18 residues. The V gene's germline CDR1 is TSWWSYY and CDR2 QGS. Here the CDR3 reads CALGECPWGYAGTDKLIF. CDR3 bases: TGTGCTCTTGGGGAATGCCCCTGGGGATACGCGGGTACCGATAAACTCATCTTT.

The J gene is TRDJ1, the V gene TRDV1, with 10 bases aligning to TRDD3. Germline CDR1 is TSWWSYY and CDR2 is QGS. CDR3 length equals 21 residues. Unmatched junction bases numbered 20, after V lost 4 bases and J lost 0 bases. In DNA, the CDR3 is TGTGCTCTTGGGGTCCCGAAAAAGTCTCCCTGGGGGATAGGGGACACCGATAAACTCATCTTT. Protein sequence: CALGVPKKSPWGIGDTDKLIF.

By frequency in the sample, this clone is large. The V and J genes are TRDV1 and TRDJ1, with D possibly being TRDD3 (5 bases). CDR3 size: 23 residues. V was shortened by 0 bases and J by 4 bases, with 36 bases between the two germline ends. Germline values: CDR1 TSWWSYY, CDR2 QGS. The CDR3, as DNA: TGTGCTCTTGGGGAACTGAAGGAGGGTTCCAACAGTATAGAAACCGCGATACACGATAAACTCATCTTT. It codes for CALGELKEGSNSIETAIHDKLIF.

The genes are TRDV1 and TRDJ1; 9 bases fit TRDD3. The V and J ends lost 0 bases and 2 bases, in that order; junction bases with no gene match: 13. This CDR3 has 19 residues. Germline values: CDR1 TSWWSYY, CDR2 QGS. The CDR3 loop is CALGELIAPLGEETDKLIF. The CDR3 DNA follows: TGTGCTCTTGGGGAACTAATAGCCCCACTGGGGGAAGAGACCGATAAACTCATCTTT.

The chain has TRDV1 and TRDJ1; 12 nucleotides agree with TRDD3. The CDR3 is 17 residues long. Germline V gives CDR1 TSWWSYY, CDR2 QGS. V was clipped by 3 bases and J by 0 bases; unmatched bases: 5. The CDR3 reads CALGDTTGGYYTDKLIF. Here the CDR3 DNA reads TGTGCTCTTGGGGATACGACTGGGGGATACTACACCGATAAACTCATCTTT.

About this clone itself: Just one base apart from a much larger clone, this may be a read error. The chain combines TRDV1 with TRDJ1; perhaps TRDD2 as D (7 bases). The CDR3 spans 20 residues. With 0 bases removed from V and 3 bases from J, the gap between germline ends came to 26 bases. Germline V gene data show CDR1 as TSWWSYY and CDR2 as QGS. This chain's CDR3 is CALGELSYALIGDPPDKLIF. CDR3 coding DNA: TGTGCTCTTGGGGAACTTTCCTACGCACTGATCGGGGATCCCCCCGATAAACTCATCTTT.

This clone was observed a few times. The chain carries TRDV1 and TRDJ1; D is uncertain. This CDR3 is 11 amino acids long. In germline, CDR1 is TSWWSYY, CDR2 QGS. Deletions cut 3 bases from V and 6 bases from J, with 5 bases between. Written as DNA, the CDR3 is TGTGCTCTTGGGGACCACCATAAACTCATCTTT. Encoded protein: CALGDHHKLIF.

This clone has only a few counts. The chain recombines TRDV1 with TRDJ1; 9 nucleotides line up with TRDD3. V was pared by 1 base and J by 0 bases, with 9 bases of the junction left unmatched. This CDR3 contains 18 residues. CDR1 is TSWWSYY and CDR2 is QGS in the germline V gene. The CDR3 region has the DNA TGTGCTCTTGGGGAACCCGACTGGGGGACCACGTACACCGATAAACTCATCTTT. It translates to CALGEPDWGTTYTDKLIF.

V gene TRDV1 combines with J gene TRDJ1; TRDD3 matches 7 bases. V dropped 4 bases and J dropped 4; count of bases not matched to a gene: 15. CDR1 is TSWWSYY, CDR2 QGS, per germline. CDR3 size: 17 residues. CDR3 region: CALGAQFEPGDIDKLIF. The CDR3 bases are TGTGCTCTTGGGGCCCAATTTGAGCCTGGGGATATCGATAAACTCATCTTT.

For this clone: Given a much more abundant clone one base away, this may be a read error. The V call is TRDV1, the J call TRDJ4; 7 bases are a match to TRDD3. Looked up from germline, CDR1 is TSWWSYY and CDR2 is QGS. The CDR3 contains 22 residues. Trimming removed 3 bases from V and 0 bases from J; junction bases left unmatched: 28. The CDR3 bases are TGTGCTCTTGGGGATCCACCGGTTATTTCCCCCATGCGTTTGGGGGAGACCAGACCCCTGATCTTT. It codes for CALGDPPVISPMRLGETRPLIF.

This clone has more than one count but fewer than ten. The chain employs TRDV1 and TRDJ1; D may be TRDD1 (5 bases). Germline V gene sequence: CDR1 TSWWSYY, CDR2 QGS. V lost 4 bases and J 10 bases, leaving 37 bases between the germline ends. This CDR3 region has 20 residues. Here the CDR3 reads CALGANIEKGAILTLVGLIF. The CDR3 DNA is TGTGCTCTTGGGGCAAATATAGAAAAGGGCGCCATCCTTACCCTTGTGGGACTCATCTTT.

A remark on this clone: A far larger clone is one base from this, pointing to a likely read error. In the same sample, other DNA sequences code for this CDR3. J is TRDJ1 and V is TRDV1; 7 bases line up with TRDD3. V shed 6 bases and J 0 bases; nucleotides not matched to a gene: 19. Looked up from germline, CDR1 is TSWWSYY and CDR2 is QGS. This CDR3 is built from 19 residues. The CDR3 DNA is TGTGCTCTTGGAGAAGTTCGAAAAATGGGGATAAAGGACACCGATAAACTCATCTTT. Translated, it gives CALGEVRKMGIKDTDKLIF.

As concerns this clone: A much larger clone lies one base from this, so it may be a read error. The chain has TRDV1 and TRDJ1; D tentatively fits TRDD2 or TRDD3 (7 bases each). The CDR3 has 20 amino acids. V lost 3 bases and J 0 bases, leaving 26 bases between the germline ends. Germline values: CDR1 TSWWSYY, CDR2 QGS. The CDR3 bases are TGTGCTCTTGGGGATCATTCCTACGTAGATGGGGGAGTTGACACCGATAAACTCATCTTT. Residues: CALGDHSYVDGGVDTDKLIF.

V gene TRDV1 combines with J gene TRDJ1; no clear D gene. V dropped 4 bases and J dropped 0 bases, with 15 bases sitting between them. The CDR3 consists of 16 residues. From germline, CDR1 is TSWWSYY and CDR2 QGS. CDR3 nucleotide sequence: TGTGCTCTTGGGGGTCCTCGGGGCCCTCACACCGATAAACTCATCTTT. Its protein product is CALGGPRGPHTDKLIF.

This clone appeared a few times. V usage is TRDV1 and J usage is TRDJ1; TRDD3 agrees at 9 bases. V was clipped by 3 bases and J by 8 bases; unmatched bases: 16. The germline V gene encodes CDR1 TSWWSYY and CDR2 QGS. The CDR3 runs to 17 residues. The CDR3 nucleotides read TGTGCTCTTGGGGACTCTACGGCTGGGGGATGTAACTGCAAACTCATCTTT. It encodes CALGDSTAGGCNCKLIF.

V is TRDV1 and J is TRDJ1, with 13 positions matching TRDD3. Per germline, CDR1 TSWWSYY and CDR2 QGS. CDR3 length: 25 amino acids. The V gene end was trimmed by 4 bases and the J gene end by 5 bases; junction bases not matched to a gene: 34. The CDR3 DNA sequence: TGTGCTCTTGGGGGATTTCACTTTTTTGTGGTACAAGGACTTACTGGGGGATACGCGTCAGATAAACTCATCTTT. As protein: CALGGFHFFVVQGLTGGYASDKLIF.